The rows below give T cell receptor beta chains drawn from one sample of a study of blood T cells in healthy people across ages. TCRdb processed the 5' RACE reads anew with MiXCR; each CDR3 protein has one entry. Among fewer than 1,200,000 distinct CDR3 sequences listed, under 30% were seen once. This sample was shared with a second study, whose subject was T cells of mothers and their children.

Sequencing was carried out using blood. All receptors derive from a girl aged 2-15 years in good health. The CDR3 runs from the conserved cysteine through the conserved F or W. The order of the fields is V gene, CDR3 length, J gene, D gene, clone size, CDR3 protein, CDR3 DNA. A D gene is named only where the DNA matches it firmly. The size field is filled for only some rows; it gives once, few, many or a size class.

V gene: TRBV12-3/TRBV12-4; CDR3 length: 17; J gene: TRBJ1-4; D gene: TRBD1; clone size: few; CDR3 protein: CASSFVRGRETNEKLFF; CDR3 DNA: TGTGCCAGCAGTTTCGTGAGGGGGCGGGAAACTAATGAAAAACTGTTTTTT
V gene: TRBV9; CDR3 length: 15; J gene: TRBJ1-2; D gene: -; clone size: few; CDR3 protein: CASSLAGTEVYGYTF; CDR3 DNA: TGTGCCAGCAGCCTGGCTGGGACGGAAGTCTATGGCTACACCTTC
V gene: TRBV20-1; CDR3 length: 13; J gene: TRBJ2-5; D gene: TRBD1; clone size: -; CDR3 protein: CSARVWTGETQYF; CDR3 DNA: TGCAGTGCTAGAGTCTGGACAGGGGAGACCCAGTACTTC
V gene: TRBV29-1; CDR3 length: 11; J gene: TRBJ1-2; D gene: -; clone size: -; CDR3 protein: CSGGSPRGYTF; CDR3 DNA: TGCAGCGGAGGGAGCCCTCGTGGCTACACCTTC
V gene: TRBV6-6; CDR3 length: 15; J gene: TRBJ1-2; D gene: -; clone size: -; CDR3 protein: CASSYSKRGMSGYTF; CDR3 DNA: TGTGCCAGCAGTTACTCGAAAAGGGGGATGAGTGGCTACACCTTC
V gene: TRBV28; CDR3 length: 14; J gene: TRBJ1-1; D gene: -; clone size: few; CDR3 protein: CASSLYRENTEAFF; CDR3 DNA: TGTGCCAGCAGTTTATACAGGGAGAACACTGAAGCTTTCTTT
V gene: TRBV6-1; CDR3 length: 18; J gene: TRBJ1-4; D gene: TRBD1; clone size: few; CDR3 protein: CASSPGTGGSLHLEKLFF; CDR3 DNA: TGTGCCAGCAGCCCCGGGACAGGGGGCTCCCTGCACCTTGAAAAACTGTTTTTT
V gene: TRBV20-1; CDR3 length: 12; J gene: TRBJ1-1; D gene: -; clone size: -; CDR3 protein: CSAQGVGTEAFF; CDR3 DNA: TGCAGTGCCCAGGGTGTGGGCACTGAAGCTTTCTTT
V gene: TRBV27; CDR3 length: 13; J gene: TRBJ2-5; D gene: -; clone size: few; CDR3 protein: CASGRPSIETQYF; CDR3 DNA: TGTGCCAGCGGCCGACCTAGCATCGAGACCCAGTACTTC
V gene: TRBV5-6; CDR3 length: 15; J gene: TRBJ2-5; D gene: TRBD2; clone size: few; CDR3 protein: CASSLTSAYQETQYF; CDR3 DNA: TGTGCCAGCAGCTTGACTAGCGCATACCAAGAGACCCAGTACTTC
V gene: TRBV10-3; CDR3 length: 14; J gene: TRBJ2-5; D gene: -; clone size: few; CDR3 protein: CAIRSQTAQETQYF; CDR3 DNA: TGTGCCATCAGATCCCAGACGGCTCAAGAGACCCAGTACTTC
V gene: TRBV4-3; CDR3 length: 17; J gene: TRBJ2-2; D gene: -; clone size: -; CDR3 protein: CASSQERSDTFTGELFF; CDR3 DNA: TGCGCCAGCAGCCAAGAAAGGTCAGATACCTTCACCGGGGAGCTGTTTTTT
V gene: TRBV29-1; CDR3 length: 12; J gene: TRBJ2-2; D gene: -; clone size: -; CDR3 protein: CSVRPTPGELFF; CDR3 DNA: TGCAGCGTTCGCCCGACACCCGGGGAGCTGTTTTTT
V gene: TRBV7-2; CDR3 length: 15; J gene: TRBJ2-7; D gene: -; clone size: few; CDR3 protein: CASSLEWGLPDEQYF; CDR3 DNA: TGTGCCAGCAGCTTAGAATGGGGGCTTCCCGACGAGCAGTACTTC
V gene: TRBV12-3/TRBV12-4; CDR3 length: 15; J gene: TRBJ1-6; D gene: TRBD1; clone size: -; CDR3 protein: CASRFDRGRFSPLHF; CDR3 DNA: TGTGCCAGCAGGTTCGACAGGGGGCGCTTTTCACCCCTCCACTTT
V gene: TRBV29-1; CDR3 length: 14; J gene: TRBJ2-5; D gene: TRBD2; clone size: few; CDR3 protein: CSGRTSGTQETQYF; CDR3 DNA: TGCAGCGGGCGGACTAGCGGGACACAAGAGACCCAGTACTTC
V gene: TRBV5-1; CDR3 length: 16; J gene: TRBJ2-2; D gene: -; clone size: -; CDR3 protein: CASSLTAGQNTGELFF; CDR3 DNA: TGCGCCAGCAGCTTGACAGCGGGCCAGAACACCGGGGAGCTGTTTTTT
V gene: TRBV11-3; CDR3 length: 14; J gene: TRBJ1-2; D gene: -; clone size: few; CDR3 protein: CASSPLGTRKGYTF; CDR3 DNA: TGTGCCAGCAGCCCGTTGGGGACGAGAAAGGGCTACACCTTC
V gene: TRBV6-1; CDR3 length: 11; J gene: TRBJ2-7; D gene: -; clone size: many; CDR3 protein: CASSGHYEQYF; CDR3 DNA: TGTGCCAGCAGTGGACACTACGAGCAGTACTTC
V gene: TRBV25-1; CDR3 length: 15; J gene: TRBJ1-1; D gene: -; clone size: few; CDR3 protein: CASSESPQGLTEAFF; CDR3 DNA: TGTGCCAGCAGTGAATCCCCACAGGGTCTTACTGAAGCTTTCTTT
V gene: TRBV12-3/TRBV12-4; CDR3 length: 15; J gene: TRBJ2-1; D gene: TRBD2; clone size: few; CDR3 protein: CASSFRAGVLNEQFF; CDR3 DNA: TGTGCCAGCAGTTTTCGAGCGGGAGTACTGAATGAGCAGTTCTTC
V gene: TRBV5-8; CDR3 length: 13; J gene: TRBJ2-5; D gene: TRBD1; clone size: few; CDR3 protein: CASGDSAKETQYF; CDR3 DNA: TGTGCCAGCGGGGACAGCGCGAAAGAGACCCAGTACTTC
V gene: TRBV12-5; CDR3 length: 14; J gene: TRBJ2-1; D gene: TRBD2; clone size: few; CDR3 protein: CASATSGRFPEQFF; CDR3 DNA: TGTGCTAGTGCAACTAGCGGGAGATTCCCTGAGCAGTTCTTC
V gene: TRBV10-3; CDR3 length: 16; J gene: TRBJ1-1; D gene: TRBD1; clone size: few; CDR3 protein: CAITRTEGTGVTEAFF; CDR3 DNA: TGTGCCATCACTAGGACCGAGGGGACAGGGGTCACTGAAGCTTTCTTT
V gene: TRBV12-3/TRBV12-4; CDR3 length: 15; J gene: TRBJ1-1; D gene: -; clone size: -; CDR3 protein: CASNSNQGRNTVAFF; CDR3 DNA: TGTGCCAGCAACTCAAATCAGGGGCGGAACACTGTAGCTTTCTTT
V gene: TRBV28; CDR3 length: 15; J gene: TRBJ2-1; D gene: TRBD2; clone size: few; CDR3 protein: CASSLPAGGPDEQFF; CDR3 DNA: TGTGCCAGCAGTTTACCAGCGGGGGGGCCGGATGAGCAGTTCTTC
V gene: TRBV7-8; CDR3 length: 15; J gene: TRBJ2-7; D gene: TRBD1; clone size: few; CDR3 protein: CASSSGAGTGYEQYF; CDR3 DNA: TGTGCCAGCAGCTCTGGCGCCGGGACAGGGTACGAGCAGTACTTC
V gene: TRBV7-2; CDR3 length: 14; J gene: TRBJ2-5; D gene: -; clone size: few; CDR3 protein: CASSLPPWGETQYF; CDR3 DNA: TGTGCCAGCAGCTTACCCCCCTGGGGGGAGACCCAGTACTTC
V gene: TRBV27; CDR3 length: 12; J gene: TRBJ2-2; D gene: -; clone size: few; CDR3 protein: CASKRNTGELFF; CDR3 DNA: TGTGCCAGCAAGAGAAACACCGGGGAGCTGTTTTTT
V gene: TRBV7-9; CDR3 length: 15; J gene: TRBJ1-2; D gene: -; clone size: -; CDR3 protein: CASSYRVGGTYGYTF; CDR3 DNA: TGTGCCAGCAGCTATAGAGTTGGAGGGACCTATGGCTACACCTTC
V gene: TRBV6-6; CDR3 length: 16; J gene: TRBJ2-7; D gene: -; clone size: -; CDR3 protein: CASSYSSQGEDYEQYF; CDR3 DNA: TGTGCCAGCAGTTACTCGTCGCAAGGGGAAGACTACGAGCAGTACTTC
V gene: TRBV5-1; CDR3 length: 16; J gene: TRBJ2-1; D gene: -; clone size: few; CDR3 protein: CASSLSGGQGYNEQFF; CDR3 DNA: TGCGCCAGCAGCTTGAGCGGCGGCCAAGGGTACAATGAGCAGTTCTTC
V gene: TRBV12-5; CDR3 length: 11; J gene: TRBJ2-1; D gene: -; clone size: few; CDR3 protein: CASRLNNEQFF; CDR3 DNA: TGTGCTAGCCGATTAAACAATGAGCAGTTCTTC
V gene: TRBV27; CDR3 length: 12; J gene: TRBJ2-7; D gene: -; clone size: many; CDR3 protein: CASSSRFGQQYF; CDR3 DNA: TGTGCCAGCAGTTCCAGGTTCGGGCAGCAGTACTTC
V gene: TRBV4-3; CDR3 length: 12; J gene: TRBJ2-1; D gene: -; clone size: few; CDR3 protein: CASSLNRNEQFF; CDR3 DNA: TGCGCCAGCAGCCTAAATCGCAATGAGCAGTTCTTC
V gene: TRBV9; CDR3 length: 14; J gene: TRBJ2-5; D gene: -; clone size: -; CDR3 protein: CASSVGSGAETQYF; CDR3 DNA: TGTGCCAGCAGCGTAGGATCCGGGGCTGAGACCCAGTACTTC
V gene: TRBV5-1; CDR3 length: 16; J gene: TRBJ2-3; D gene: TRBD2; clone size: few; CDR3 protein: CASSYSGGSFLDTQYF; CDR3 DNA: TGCGCCAGCAGCTATTCCGGCGGGAGCTTTTTAGATACGCAGTATTTT
V gene: TRBV12-3/TRBV12-4; CDR3 length: 12; J gene: TRBJ1-5; D gene: -; clone size: -; CDR3 protein: CASSPQGRPQHF; CDR3 DNA: TGTGCCAGCAGTCCTCAGGGGCGGCCCCAGCATTTT
V gene: TRBV11-3; CDR3 length: 16; J gene: TRBJ2-7; D gene: -; clone size: few; CDR3 protein: CASSPREGMASYEQYF; CDR3 DNA: TGTGCCAGCAGCCCCCGAGAGGGGATGGCGTCCTACGAGCAGTACTTC
V gene: TRBV11-2; CDR3 length: 15; J gene: TRBJ1-3; D gene: TRBD1; clone size: few; CDR3 protein: CASSGQGSSGNTIYF; CDR3 DNA: TGTGCCAGCAGCGGACAGGGCAGCTCTGGAAACACCATATATTTT
V gene: TRBV6-6; CDR3 length: 14; J gene: TRBJ2-7; D gene: TRBD1; clone size: -; CDR3 protein: CASRRTGGTYEQYF; CDR3 DNA: TGTGCCAGCAGACGGACAGGGGGGACCTACGAGCAGTACTTC
V gene: TRBV20-1; CDR3 length: 14; J gene: TRBJ2-5; D gene: TRBD2; clone size: few; CDR3 protein: CSAPSGTGGETQYF; CDR3 DNA: TGCAGTGCCCCTAGCGGGACCGGCGGTGAGACCCAGTACTTC
V gene: TRBV20-1; CDR3 length: 14; J gene: TRBJ1-1; D gene: TRBD1; clone size: -; CDR3 protein: CSARRDRGGTEAFF; CDR3 DNA: TGCAGTGCTCGAAGGGACAGGGGGGGGACTGAAGCTTTCTTT
V gene: TRBV7-2; CDR3 length: 16; J gene: TRBJ2-4; D gene: -; clone size: -; CDR3 protein: CASSSRAEQTKNIQYF; CDR3 DNA: TGTGCCAGCTCTTCTAGAGCTGAACAGACAAAAAACATTCAGTACTTC
V gene: TRBV2; CDR3 length: 12; J gene: TRBJ2-6; D gene: -; clone size: -; CDR3 protein: CASTPGANVLTF; CDR3 DNA: TGTGCCAGCACCCCTGGGGCCAACGTCCTGACTTTC
V gene: TRBV29-1; CDR3 length: 12; J gene: TRBJ2-4; D gene: TRBD2; clone size: few; CDR3 protein: CSVQRGGDIQYF; CDR3 DNA: TGCAGCGTTCAGCGGGGTGGGGACATTCAGTACTTC
V gene: TRBV7-2; CDR3 length: 16; J gene: TRBJ2-5; D gene: TRBD2; clone size: few; CDR3 protein: CASSFSGGVEGETQYF; CDR3 DNA: TGTGCCAGCAGCTTTAGCGGGGGAGTTGAAGGAGAGACCCAGTACTTC
V gene: TRBV7-8; CDR3 length: 15; J gene: TRBJ2-7; D gene: -; clone size: -; CDR3 protein: CAGRSTGTFSYEQYF; CDR3 DNA: TGTGCCGGCAGGTCCACCGGGACATTCTCCTACGAGCAGTACTTC
V gene: TRBV4-1; CDR3 length: 16; J gene: TRBJ2-1; D gene: TRBD2; clone size: -; CDR3 protein: CASSPLVAGGTHEQFF; CDR3 DNA: TGCGCCAGCAGCCCCCTCGTGGCGGGAGGTACCCATGAGCAGTTCTTC
V gene: TRBV6-2/TRBV6-3; CDR3 length: 16; J gene: TRBJ2-5; D gene: -; clone size: few; CDR3 protein: CASTFPGPPRGETQYF; CDR3 DNA: TGTGCCAGCACCTTTCCCGGGCCCCCTCGGGGGGAGACCCAGTACTTC
V gene: TRBV12-3/TRBV12-4; CDR3 length: 14; J gene: TRBJ1-1; D gene: -; clone size: once; CDR3 protein: CASSAGDVNTEAFF; CDR3 DNA: TGTGCCAGCAGTGCAGGGGACGTGAACACTGAAGCTTTCTTT
V gene: TRBV28; CDR3 length: 14; J gene: TRBJ2-4; D gene: -; clone size: once; CDR3 protein: CASSLEPTRNIQYF; CDR3 DNA: TGTGCCAGCAGTCTCGAGCCCACACGGAACATTCAGTACTTC
V gene: TRBV12-3/TRBV12-4; CDR3 length: 19; J gene: TRBJ2-1; D gene: TRBD2; clone size: -; CDR3 protein: CASSLTSGRAPSYYNEQFF; CDR3 DNA: TGTGCCAGCAGTCTGACTAGCGGGAGGGCCCCATCATACTACAATGAGCAGTTCTTC
V gene: TRBV4-1; CDR3 length: 15; J gene: TRBJ2-7; D gene: -; clone size: -; CDR3 protein: CASSQLPDRLYEQYF; CDR3 DNA: TGCGCCAGCAGCCAACTCCCTGACAGATTATACGAGCAGTACTTC
V gene: TRBV20-1; CDR3 length: 13; J gene: TRBJ2-5; D gene: -; clone size: -; CDR3 protein: CSASGGNKETQYF; CDR3 DNA: TGCAGTGCTAGCGGGGGCAATAAAGAGACCCAGTACTTC